These 23 T cell receptor beta chains originate from one sample sequenced in a study of T cell repertoires in cytomegalovirus infection. Using its own MiXCR run on the reads, TCRdb lists one record per CDR3 protein. The data show hundreds of thousands of distinct CDR3 sequences, with approximately 24% seen just once and 6.5% to 10% held by the top ten. Material for sequencing was CD8+ T cells from PBMCs. The receptors come from a human donor in good health (CMV status not recorded). Some clones in this sample may be carry-over from other donors' samples.

Only a few counts were recorded for this clonotype. V and J are TRBV12-3 or TRBV12-4 and TRBJ2-1; 12 nucleotides line up with TRBD2. The CDR3 contains 19 residues. V dropped 3 bases and J dropped 0; count of bases not matched to a gene: 9. The CDR3 sequence is CASSFLTSGGRSSYNEQFF. The CDR3 coding sequence is TGTGCCAGCAGTTTTCTGACTAGCGGGGGCCGTAGCTCCTACAATGAGCAGTTCTTC.

The rearrangement joins TRBV6-2 or TRBV6-3 to TRBJ2-1; 8 nucleotides agree with TRBD2. Trimming at V came to 2 bases and at J to 2 bases, leaving 2 bases not matched to a gene. This CDR3 is 15 amino acids long. Germline-derived CDR1 and CDR2 are MNHEY and SVGEGT. CDR3 amino acids: CASSYDGGAYNEQFF. The CDR3 DNA follows: TGTGCCAGCAGTTACGACGGGGGGGCCTACAATGAGCAGTTCTTC.

In regard to this clonotype: Without the conserved terminal phenylalanine or tryptophan, this CDR3 likely stems from a read error. The rearrangement joins TRBV7-8 to TRBJ2-2; D is undetermined. V lost 0 bases and J 3 bases, leaving 17 bases between the germline ends. The CDR3 is 18 residues long. Per the germline V gene, CDR1 is SGHVS and CDR2 is FQNEAQ. The CDR3 coding sequence is TGTGCCAGCAGCTTAGCGCGGAAAGGCGGCGGCGACACCGGGGAGCTGTTTTCT. Its protein product is CASSLARKGGGDTGELFS.

The V and J genes are TRBV2 and TRBJ1-1; 7 bases agree with TRBD1. Looked up from germline, CDR1 is SNHLY and CDR2 is FYNNEI. Losses at the gene ends were 8 bases for V and 3 bases for J; bases not matched to a gene: 18. CDR3 length equals 17 residues. The CDR3 protein is CASWGEGAGNGHTEAFF. CDR3 coding DNA: TGTGCCAGCTGGGGGGAGGGGGCCGGGAACGGGCACACTGAAGCTTTCTTT.

The chain links TRBV20-1 to TRBJ2-7, with 9 bases that match TRBD1. Germline CDR1 reads DFQATT; CDR2 reads SNEGSKA (reference sequence). The CDR3 runs 16 residues. V was pared by 5 bases and J by 4 bases, with 15 bases of the junction left unmatched. This CDR3 is CSARGITGQGFYEQYV. For the CDR3, the DNA is TGCAGTGCTCGAGGTATAACGGGACAGGGATTTTACGAGCAGTACGTC.

This clonotype was observed a few times. The chain has TRBV6-1 and TRBJ2-7; possible D gene TRBD1, 5 bases. Trimming took 5 bases from V and 0 from J, leaving 14 bases between them. The CDR3 contains 15 residues. Germline CDR1 MNHNS, CDR2 SASEGT. The CDR3 loop reads CASSFIDSYSYEQYF. CDR3 coding DNA: TGTGCCAGCAGTTTCATAGACAGTTACTCCTACGAGCAGTACTTC.

The chain joins TRBV6-6 to TRBJ1-1, with D unresolved. The CDR3 runs to 10 residues. V lost 7 bases and J lost 8, with 8 bases in between. Germline CDR1 and CDR2: MNHNY and SVGAGI (reference sequence). CDR3 sequence (DNA): TGTGCCAGCACAGCCGTGGAAGCTTTCTTT. It specifies CASTAVEAFF.

This clonotype was detected a few times. The chain recombines TRBV20-1 with TRBJ2-1; D unresolved. V lost 0 bases, J lost 1 base, and 10 bases lay in between. Germline CDR1 and CDR2: DFQATT and SNEGSKA (reference sequence). The CDR3 covers 15 residues. CDR3 bases: TGCAGTGCTAGAGATGTTCCGGGTTCCTACAATGAGCAGTTCTTC. As protein: CSARDVPGSYNEQFF.

Only a few counts were recorded for this clonotype. The chain has TRBV4-1 and TRBJ2-5; 11 bases are shared with TRBD2. The germline V gene has CDR1 MGHRA and CDR2 YSYEKL. The V gene end was trimmed by 1 base and the J gene end by 5 bases; junction bases not matched to a gene: 3. There are 15 residues in the CDR3. The CDR3 coding sequence is TGCGCCAGCAGCCAAGTTCTAGCGGGGGGTGAGACCCAGTACTTC. Translation: CASSQVLAGGETQYF.

The chain carries TRBV27 and TRBJ2-5; maybe TRBD2 (6 bases). This CDR3 contains 14 residues. V gave up 4 bases and J gave up 3 bases, with 12 bases separating them. Per germline, CDR1 MNHEY and CDR2 SMNVEV (reference sequence). CDR3 in DNA: TGTGCCAGCAGTTCCCTCCCGGGGGAAGAGACCCAGTACTTC. Its translation is CASSSLPGEETQYF.

The table lists this clonotype with many counts. V usage is TRBV2 and J usage is TRBJ2-1; 8 nucleotides line up with TRBD1. Trimming at V came to 7 bases and at J to 10 bases, leaving 6 bases not matched to a gene. The germline V gene encodes CDR1 SNHLY and CDR2 FYNNEI. The CDR3 consists of 12 residues. The CDR3 loop reads CASTSWDREQFF. CDR3 DNA: TGTGCCAGCACTTCCTGGGACAGGGAGCAGTTCTTC.

The chain is built from TRBV9 and TRBJ1-2, with D perhaps TRBD1 (5 bases). Germline CDR1 and CDR2: SGDLS and YYNGEE. The germline V and J ends were trimmed by 9 bases and 1 base, with 22 bases remaining between them. CDR3 length: 16 amino acids. The CDR3 DNA reads TGTGCCACTCGGCCCCCAAGGGACGGACTTAACTATGGCTACACCTTC. It yields the protein CATRPPRDGLNYGYTF.

The sample holds a few counts of this clonotype. The chain has TRBV4-1 and TRBJ2-1; 7 bases align to TRBD2. CDR1 is MGHRA and CDR2 is YSYEKL in the germline V gene. The V and J ends lost 3 bases and 4 bases, in that order; junction bases with no gene match: 6. The CDR3 is 15 residues long. CDR3 sequence: CASSHLLAEYNEQFF. CDR3 DNA sequence: TGCGCCAGCAGCCACCTTCTAGCGGAGTACAATGAGCAGTTCTTC.

The chain uses TRBV20-1 and TRBJ2-2; D gene unclear. The CDR3 runs 13 residues. CDR1 and CDR2 from the germline V gene are DFQATT and SNEGSKA (reference sequence). V was pared by 3 bases and J by 0 bases, with 5 bases between. The chain's CDR3 is CSASGANTGELFF. Here the CDR3 DNA reads TGCAGTGCTAGCGGCGCGAACACCGGGGAGCTGTTTTTT.

V and J are TRBV13 and TRBJ2-1, with D hard to call. The V gene lost 1 base and the J gene lost 5 bases, with 12 bases spanning the gap. The CDR3 is 15 amino acids. Germline V CDR1 and CDR2: PRHDT, FYEKMQ (reference sequence). CDR3 sequence: CASSLVWARDNEQFF. CDR3 DNA sequence: TGTGCCAGCAGCTTAGTATGGGCCCGGGACAATGAGCAGTTCTTC. The full variable domain, its missing parts supplied by reference TRBV13 and TRBJ2-1, is AAGVIQSPRHLIKEKRETATLKCYPIPRHDTVYWYQQGPGQDPQFLISFYEKMQSDKGSIPDRFSAQQFSDYHSELNMSSLELGDSALYFCASSLVWARDNEQFFGPGTRLTVL.

About this clonotype: Just one base apart from a much larger clone, this may be a read error. The chain combines TRBV7-2 with TRBJ2-7, with TRBD1 matching over 9 bases. In germline, CDR1 is SGHTA, CDR2 FQGNSA. Trimming at V came to 1 base and at J to 0 bases, leaving 4 bases not matched to a gene. The CDR3 runs to 16 residues. In nucleotides, the CDR3 is TGTGCCAGCAGCTTAGACAGGGGGCGAAGCTCCTACGAGCAGTACGTC. Its protein product is CASSLDRGRSSYEQYV.

This clonotype has a handful of counts. The J gene is TRBJ2-5, the V gene TRBV2, with D perhaps matching TRBD1 (6 bases). This CDR3 is 15 amino acids long. Germline CDR1 reads SNHLY; CDR2 reads FYNNEI. Trimming left V 6 bases short and J 4 bases short, with 18 bases between. The CDR3 DNA reads TGTGCCAGCAGGCCGTCGAGGGGGAGTGTAGAGACCCAGTACTTC. Translated, it gives CASRPSRGSVETQYF.

V and J are TRBV6-5 and TRBJ2-7, with D perhaps assigned TRBD1 or TRBD2 (5 bases each). CDR3 size: 14 residues. Germline CDR1 reads MNHEY; CDR2 reads SVGAGI. This CDR3 reads CATSPRIGTLEQYV. The CDR3 nucleotides are TGTGCCACCAGTCCGAGAATAGGGACGCTCGAGCAGTACGTC.

This chain links TRBV29-1 with TRBJ1-2; D is unresolved. The V gene lost 2 bases and the J gene lost 2 bases, with 15 bases spanning the gap. Germline assignment: CDR1 SQVTM and CDR2 ANQGSEA. This CDR3 has 15 residues. The CDR3 DNA reads TGCAGCGTTGAACGGTCTCATCAACCCAACTATGGCTACACCTTC. Its protein is CSVERSHQPNYGYTF. Combining the CDR3 with reference TRBV29-1 and TRBJ1-2 gives the whole variable domain SAVISQKPSRDICQRGTSLTIQCQVDSQVTMMFWYRQQPGQSLTLIATANQGSEATYESGFVIDKFPISRPNLTFSTLTVSNMSPEDSSIYLCSVERSHQPNYGYTFGSGTRLTVV.

This clonotype was picked up many times. The chain recombines TRBV29-1 with TRBJ1-2, with D possibly TRBD1 on 6 matching bases. V was pared by 7 bases and J by 2 bases, with 17 bases between. There are 14 residues in the CDR3. CDR1 SQVTM and CDR2 ANQGSEA come from the germline V gene. As DNA, the CDR3 is TGCAGCGCAGAAGGCGAGGGGACAAACTATGGCTACACCTTC. It is translated as CSAEGEGTNYGYTF.

This clonotype was seen repeatedly, ten times or more. V usage is TRBV7-2 and J usage is TRBJ2-7; 8 bases align to TRBD1. CDR3 length: 14 residues. Germline CDR1 SGHTA, CDR2 FQGNSA. J lost 4 bases, V lost 3 bases, and 5 bases had no gene match. CDR3 nucleotides: TGTGCCAGCAGCTTCGCAGGGGGCGAATACGAGCAGTACTTC. Its protein is CASSFAGGEYEQYF.

The genes are TRBV2 and TRBJ2-5; maybe TRBD1 (6 bases). The V end was cut by 10 bases, the J end by 5 bases, with 23 bases between. The CDR3 sequence is 15 residues long. Germline V gene sequence: CDR1 SNHLY, CDR2 FYNNEI. This CDR3 is CATHPSGHRRETQYF. In DNA form, the CDR3 reads TGTGCCACACACCCTTCGGGACACCGGAGGGAGACCCAGTACTTC.

This clonotype was detected a few times. The V gene is TRBV7-6, the J gene TRBJ2-2; possible D gene TRBD2, 7 bases. The germline gives CDR1 SGHVS, CDR2 FNYEAQ. The length of the CDR3 is 16 residues. Trimming left V 1 base short and J 4 bases short, with 13 bases between. CDR3 coding DNA: TGTGCCAGCAGCTTAGGAGGGGGGGGCGGCACCGGGGAGCTGTTTTTT. Translating gives CASSLGGGGGTGELFF. Full variable domain (remainder filled in from reference TRBV7-6 and TRBJ2-2): GAGVSQSPRYKVTKRGQDVALRCDPISGHVSLYWYRQALGQGPEFLTYFNYEAQQDKSGLPNDRFSAERPEGSISTLTIQRTEQRDSAMYRCASSLGGGGGTGELFFGEGSRLTVL.